The source of this TCR beta chain is a study of shared clonotypes between healthy human individuals. Study-level results: A few donors showed sharing of 4.5% to 6% of naive CD4 clonotypes.

Cells designated naive CD8 were CD45RO-negative and were positively selected for CCR7, with terminally differentiated effector memory CD45RA+ cells excluded. Within Nashville, Tennessee resided all donors, each a Caucasian adult. Remarks on this clone: Its antigen remains unidentified.

TCRdb's table, derived via immunoSEQ multiplex PCR, lists solely in-frame clones and lacks some. The sample lists 550,000 to 750,000 clones, around 92% occurring once. Per germline, CDR1 SQVTM and CDR2 ANQGSEA. The CDR3 covers 15 residues. V was cut by 1 base and J by 3 bases, with 12 bases left in between. This receptor was obtained from a man between 25 and 39 years old in good health. Sequenced input: naive CD8+ T cells sorted from blood. This chain joins TRBV29-1 and TRBJ2-2; D not resolved. CDR3 nucleotide sequence: TGCAGCGTTGAAGGCGGCCTGGGCTACACCGGGGAGCTGTTTTTT. This translates into CSVEGGLGYTGELFF.